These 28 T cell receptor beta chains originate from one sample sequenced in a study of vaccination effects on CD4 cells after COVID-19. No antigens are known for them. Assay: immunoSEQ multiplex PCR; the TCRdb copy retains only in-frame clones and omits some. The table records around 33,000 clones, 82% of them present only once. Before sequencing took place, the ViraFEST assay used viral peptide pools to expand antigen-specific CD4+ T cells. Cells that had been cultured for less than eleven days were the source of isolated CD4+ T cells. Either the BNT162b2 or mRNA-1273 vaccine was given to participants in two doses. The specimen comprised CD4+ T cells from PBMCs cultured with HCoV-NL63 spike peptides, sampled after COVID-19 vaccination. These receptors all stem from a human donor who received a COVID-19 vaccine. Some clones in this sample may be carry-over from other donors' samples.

The CDR3 protein is CAISEVGQGEGKNIQYF. The CDR3, as DNA: TGTGCCATCAGTGAGGTGGGACAGGGAGAAGGCAAAAACATTCAGTACTTC. The genes are TRBV10-3 and TRBJ2-4, with 9 bases lining up with TRBD1. CDR3 length equals 17 residues. J lost 3 bases, V lost 2 bases, and 8 bases had no gene match. Looked up from germline, CDR1 is ENHRY and CDR2 is SYGVKD.

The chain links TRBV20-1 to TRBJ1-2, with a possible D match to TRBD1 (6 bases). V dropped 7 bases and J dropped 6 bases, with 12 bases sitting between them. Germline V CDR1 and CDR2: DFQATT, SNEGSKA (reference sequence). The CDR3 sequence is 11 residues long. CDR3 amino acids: CSVAQGNGYTF. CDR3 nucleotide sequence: TGCAGTGTTGCACAGGGTAATGGCTACACCTTC.

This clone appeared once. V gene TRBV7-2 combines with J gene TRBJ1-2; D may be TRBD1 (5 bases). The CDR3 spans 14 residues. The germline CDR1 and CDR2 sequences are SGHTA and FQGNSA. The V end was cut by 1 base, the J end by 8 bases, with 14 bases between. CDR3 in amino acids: CASSLGWGTMGYTF. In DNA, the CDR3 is TGTGCCAGCAGCTTAGGATGGGGGACTATGGGCTACACCTTC.

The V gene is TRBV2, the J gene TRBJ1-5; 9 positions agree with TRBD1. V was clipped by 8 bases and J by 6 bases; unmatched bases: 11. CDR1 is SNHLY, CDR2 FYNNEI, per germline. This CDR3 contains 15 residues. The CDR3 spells CASGGTGSKGQPQHF. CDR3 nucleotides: TGTGCCAGCGGGGGGACAGGGTCGAAGGGTCAGCCCCAGCATTTT.

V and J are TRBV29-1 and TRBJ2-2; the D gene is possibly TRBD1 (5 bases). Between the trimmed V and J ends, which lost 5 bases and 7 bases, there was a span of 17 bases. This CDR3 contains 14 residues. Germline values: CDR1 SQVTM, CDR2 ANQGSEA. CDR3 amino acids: CSVSRTTVDGELFF. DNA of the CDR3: TGCAGCGTTTCCAGAACGACAGTTGACGGGGAGCTGTTTTTT.

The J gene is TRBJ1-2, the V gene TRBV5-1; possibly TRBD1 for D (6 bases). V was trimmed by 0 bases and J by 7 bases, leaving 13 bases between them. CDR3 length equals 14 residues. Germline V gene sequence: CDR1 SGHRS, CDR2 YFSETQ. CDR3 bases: TGCGCCAGCAGCTTGGCACAGGGAGTAGGTGGCTACACCTTC. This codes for CASSLAQGVGGYTF.

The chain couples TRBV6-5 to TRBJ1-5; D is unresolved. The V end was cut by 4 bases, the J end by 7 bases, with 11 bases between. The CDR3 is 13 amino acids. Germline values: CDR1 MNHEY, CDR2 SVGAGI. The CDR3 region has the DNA TGTGCCAGCAGTTCTCTTCAGGCGCAGCCCCAGCATTTT. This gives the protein CASSSLQAQPQHF.

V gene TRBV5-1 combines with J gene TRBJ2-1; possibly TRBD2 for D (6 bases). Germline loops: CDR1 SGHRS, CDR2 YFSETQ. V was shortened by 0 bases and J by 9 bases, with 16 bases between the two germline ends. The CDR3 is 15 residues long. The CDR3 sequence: CASSLGRQGGGEQFF. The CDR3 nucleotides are TGCGCCAGCAGCTTGGGTCGGCAGGGAGGAGGTGAGCAGTTCTTC.

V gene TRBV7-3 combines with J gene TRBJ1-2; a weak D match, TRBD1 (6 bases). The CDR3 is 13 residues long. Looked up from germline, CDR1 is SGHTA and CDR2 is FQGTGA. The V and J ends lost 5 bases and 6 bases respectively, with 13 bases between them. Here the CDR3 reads CASSRAGGDGYTF. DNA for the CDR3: TGTGCCAGCAGCCGTGCGGGGGGCGATGGCTACACCTTC.

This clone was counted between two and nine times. CDR3 residues: CSAEGKQYQETQYF. CDR3 sequence (DNA): TGCAGCGCAGAGGGGAAACAGTATCAGGAGACCCAGTACTTC. The chain recombines TRBV29-1 with TRBJ2-5; D possibly uses TRBD1 or TRBD2 (5 bases each). This CDR3 has 14 amino acids. The germline gives CDR1 SQVTM, CDR2 ANQGSEA. Between the trimmed V and J ends, which lost 7 bases and 5 bases, there was a span of 20 bases.

The CDR3 DNA reads as TGTGCCAGTATTGTGGACTCTCAATTCACCGGGGAGCTGTTTTTT. Translation gives CASIVDSQFTGELFF. The V gene is TRBV19, the J gene TRBJ2-2; D possibly corresponds to TRBD2 (5 bases). The V end lost 7 bases, the J end lost 4 bases, and 16 bases lay between the germline ends. The CDR3 length is 15 residues. CDR1 and CDR2 from the germline V gene are LNHDA and SQIVND (reference sequence).

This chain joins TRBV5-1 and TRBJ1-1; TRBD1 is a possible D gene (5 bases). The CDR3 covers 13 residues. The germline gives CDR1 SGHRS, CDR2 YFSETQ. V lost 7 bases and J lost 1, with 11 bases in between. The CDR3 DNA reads TGCGCCAGCGGGGGAGTAGAGAACACTGAAGCTTTCTTT. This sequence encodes CASGGVENTEAFF. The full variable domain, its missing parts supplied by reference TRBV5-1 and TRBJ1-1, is KAGVTQTPRYLIKTRGQQVTLSCSPISGHRSVSWYQQTPGQGLQFLFEYFSETQRNKGNFPGRFSGRQFSNSRSEMNVSTLELGDSALYLCASGGVENTEAFFGQGTRLTVV.

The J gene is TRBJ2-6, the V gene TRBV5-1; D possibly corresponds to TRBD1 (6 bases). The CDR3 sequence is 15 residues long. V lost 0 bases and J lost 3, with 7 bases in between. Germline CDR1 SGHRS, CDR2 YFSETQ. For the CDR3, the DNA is TGCGCCAGCAGCTTGGGGGGGCTTGGGGCCAACGTCCTGACTTTC. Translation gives CASSLGGLGANVLTF.

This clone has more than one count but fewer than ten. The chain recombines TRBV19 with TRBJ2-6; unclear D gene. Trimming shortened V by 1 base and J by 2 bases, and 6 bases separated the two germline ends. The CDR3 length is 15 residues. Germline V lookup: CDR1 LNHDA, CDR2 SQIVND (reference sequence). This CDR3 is CASSIGLPGANVLTF. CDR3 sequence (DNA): TGTGCCAGTAGTATAGGTTTGCCTGGGGCCAACGTCCTGACTTTC.

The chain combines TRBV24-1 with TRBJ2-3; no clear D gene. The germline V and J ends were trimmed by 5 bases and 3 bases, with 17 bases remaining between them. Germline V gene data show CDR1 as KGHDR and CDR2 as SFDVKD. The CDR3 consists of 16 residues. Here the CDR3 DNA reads TGTGCCACCAGTGCCCCTCCGTCAGAAGGAACAGATACGCAGTATTTT. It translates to CATSAPPSEGTDTQYF.

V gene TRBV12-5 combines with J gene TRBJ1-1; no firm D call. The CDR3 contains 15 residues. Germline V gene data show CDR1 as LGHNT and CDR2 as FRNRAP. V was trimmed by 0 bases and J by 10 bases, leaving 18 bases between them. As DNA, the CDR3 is TGTGCTAGTGGTTTGGTATCAAAAATGACCCCTCCAGCTTTCTTT. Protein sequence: CASGLVSKMTPPAFF.

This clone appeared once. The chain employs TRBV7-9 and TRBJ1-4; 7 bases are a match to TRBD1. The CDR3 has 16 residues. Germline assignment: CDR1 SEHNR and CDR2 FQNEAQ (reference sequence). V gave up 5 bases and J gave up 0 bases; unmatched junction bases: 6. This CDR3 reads CASSRGQASTNEKLFF. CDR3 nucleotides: TGTGCCAGCAGCCGCGGACAGGCATCAACTAATGAAAAACTGTTTTTT.

The CDR3 spells CASSSLPGQAGYAFF. The DNA for the CDR3 is TGCGCCAGCAGCTCCTTACCGGGACAGGCTGGGTATGCTTTCTTT. This chain joins TRBV5-1 and TRBJ1-1, with TRBD1 matching 8 bases. Trimming at V came to 3 bases and at J to 11 bases, leaving 15 bases not matched to a gene. This CDR3 is 15 amino acids long. CDR1 and CDR2 (germline): SGHRS, YFSETQ.

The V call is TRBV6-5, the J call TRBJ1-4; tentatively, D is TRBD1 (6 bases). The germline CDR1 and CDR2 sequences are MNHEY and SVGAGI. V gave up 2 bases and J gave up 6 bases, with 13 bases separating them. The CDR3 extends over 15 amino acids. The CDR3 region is CASSYRGGSDEKLFF. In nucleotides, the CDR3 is TGTGCCAGCAGTTACCGTGGGGGCTCTGATGAAAAACTGTTTTTT.

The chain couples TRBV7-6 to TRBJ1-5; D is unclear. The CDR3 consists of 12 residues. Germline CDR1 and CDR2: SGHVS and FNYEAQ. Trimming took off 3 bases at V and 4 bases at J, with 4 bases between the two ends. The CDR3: CASSLLNQPQHF. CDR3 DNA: TGTGCCAGCAGCTTGCTGAATCAGCCCCAGCATTTT.

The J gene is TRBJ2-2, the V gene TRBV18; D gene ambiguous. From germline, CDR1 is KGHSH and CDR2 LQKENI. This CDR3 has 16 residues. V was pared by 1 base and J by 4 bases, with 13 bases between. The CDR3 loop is CASSPQIAESTGELFF. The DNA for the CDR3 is TGTGCCAGCTCACCACAAATAGCAGAATCCACCGGGGAGCTGTTTTTT.

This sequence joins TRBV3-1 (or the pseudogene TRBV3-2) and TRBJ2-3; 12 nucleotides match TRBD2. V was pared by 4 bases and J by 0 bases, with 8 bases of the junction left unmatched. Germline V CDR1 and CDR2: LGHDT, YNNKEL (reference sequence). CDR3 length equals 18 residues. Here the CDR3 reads CASSPRTGLAGSTDTQYF. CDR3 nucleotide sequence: TGTGCCAGCAGCCCGCGTACCGGACTAGCGGGGAGCACAGATACGCAGTATTTT.

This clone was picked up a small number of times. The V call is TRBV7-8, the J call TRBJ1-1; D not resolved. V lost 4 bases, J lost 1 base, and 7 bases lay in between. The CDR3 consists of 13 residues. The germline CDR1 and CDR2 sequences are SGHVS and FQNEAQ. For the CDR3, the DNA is TGTGCCAGCAGCTACCACAGGAACACTGAAGCTTTCTTT. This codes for CASSYHRNTEAFF.

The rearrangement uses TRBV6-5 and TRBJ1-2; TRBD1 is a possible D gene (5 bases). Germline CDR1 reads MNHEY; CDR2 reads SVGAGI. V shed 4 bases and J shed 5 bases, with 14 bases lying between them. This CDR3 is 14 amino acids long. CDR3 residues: CASSFAPGGYGYTF. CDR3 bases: TGTGCCAGCAGTTTTGCTCCCGGGGGTTATGGCTACACCTTC.

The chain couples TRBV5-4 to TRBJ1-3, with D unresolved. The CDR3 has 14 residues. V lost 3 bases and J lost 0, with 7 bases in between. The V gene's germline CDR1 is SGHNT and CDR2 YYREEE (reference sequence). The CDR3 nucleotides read TGTGCCAGCAGCTACGGGAGCTCTGGAAACACCATATATTTT. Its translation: CASSYGSSGNTIYF.

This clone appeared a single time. The CDR3 protein is CASSLDRLDEQFF. CDR3 sequence (DNA): TGTGCCAGCAGCTTGGACAGACTCGATGAGCAGTTCTTC. V usage is TRBV7-2 and J usage is TRBJ2-1, with D possibly TRBD1 on 6 matching bases. Germline CDR1 is SGHTA and CDR2 is FQGNSA. The V end lost 3 bases, the J end lost 8 bases, and 11 bases lay between the germline ends. The CDR3 is 13 amino acids. Filled out from reference TRBV7-2 and TRBJ2-1, the complete variable domain reads GAGVSQSPSNKVTEKGKDVELRCDPISGHTALYWYRQSLGQGLEFLIYFQGNSAPDKSGLPSDRFSAERTGGSVSTLTIQRTQQEDSAVYLCASSLDRLDEQFFGPGTRLTVL.

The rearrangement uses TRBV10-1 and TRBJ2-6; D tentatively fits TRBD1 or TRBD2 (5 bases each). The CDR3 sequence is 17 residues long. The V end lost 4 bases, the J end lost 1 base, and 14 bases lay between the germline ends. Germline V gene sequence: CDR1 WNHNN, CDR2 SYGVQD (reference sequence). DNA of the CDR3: TGCGCCAGCAGTGCGGGACCCATTGGGTCTGGGGCCAACGTCCTGACTTTC. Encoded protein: CASSAGPIGSGANVLTF.

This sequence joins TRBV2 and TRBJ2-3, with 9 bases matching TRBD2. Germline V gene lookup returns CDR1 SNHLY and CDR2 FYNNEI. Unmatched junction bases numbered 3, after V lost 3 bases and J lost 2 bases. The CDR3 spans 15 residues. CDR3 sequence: CASSDLAGLTDTQYF. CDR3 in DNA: TGTGCCAGCAGTGACCTAGCGGGGCTCACAGATACGCAGTATTTT.